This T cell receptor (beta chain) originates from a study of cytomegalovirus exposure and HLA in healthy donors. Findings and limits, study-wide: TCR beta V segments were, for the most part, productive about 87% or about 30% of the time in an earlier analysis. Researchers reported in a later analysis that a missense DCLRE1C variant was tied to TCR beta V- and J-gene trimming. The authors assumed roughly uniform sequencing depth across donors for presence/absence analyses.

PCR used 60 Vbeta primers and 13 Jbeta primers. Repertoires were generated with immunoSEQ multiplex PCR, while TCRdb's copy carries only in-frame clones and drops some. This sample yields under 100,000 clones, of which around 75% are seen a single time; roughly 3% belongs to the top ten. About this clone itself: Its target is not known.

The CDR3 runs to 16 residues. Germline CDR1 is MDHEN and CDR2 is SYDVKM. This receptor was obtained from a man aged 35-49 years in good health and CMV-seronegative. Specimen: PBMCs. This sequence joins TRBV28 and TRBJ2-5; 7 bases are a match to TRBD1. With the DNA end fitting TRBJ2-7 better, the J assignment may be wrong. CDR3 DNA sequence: TGTGCCAGCTTGTCCCGGGGACAGACGAGCTCCTACGAGCAGTACTTC. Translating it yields CASLSRGQTSSYEQYF.